This TCR beta chain was obtained from a study of shared clonotypes between healthy human individuals. Background on the study: Donors had three CD4 naive, three CD4 memory, two CD8 naive and one CD8 memory plate apiece.

It was into CD45RA+ naive and CD45RA-negative memory subsets that the CD4+ cells were split. The genomic DNA of each subset was split evenly across several immunoSEQ plates. The protocol was immunoSEQ multiplex PCR, while the TCRdb copy is restricted to in-frame clones and leaves out a portion. The table records roughly 640,000 clones, roughly 97% of them present only once. This CDR3 has 17 residues. Germline V lookup: CDR1 SGHTA, CDR2 FQGNSA. Trimming removed 2 bases from V and 9 bases from J; junction bases left unmatched: 16. The rearrangement joins TRBV7-2 to TRBJ2-7, with 10 bases aligning to TRBD2. The source is a woman aged 30 to 39 in good health. Specimen: naive CD4+ T cells sorted from blood. As to subset: CD45RA+ positively selected. The DNA of the CDR3 is TGTGCCAGCAGCTTAAGTCCTGATGGAGCGGGAGGGCCGCGGCAGTACTTC. Protein product: CASSLSPDGAGGPRQYF.